The 3 T cell receptor beta chains reported below all come from one sample, sequenced in a study of blood T cell repertoires in COVID-19. The assay was immunoSEQ multiplex PCR, and TCRdb's table has in-frame clones only and misses some. The data contain some 8,300 clones, approximately 87% of them singletons. Sequences were obtained from peripheral blood. These receptors all stem from a man between 60 and 70 years old with acute or convalescent COVID-19.

CDR3 DNA: TGTGCCAGCAGCACCTACGCGGGGAACACCATATATTTT. As protein: CASSTYAGNTIYF. The gene calls are TRBV28 and TRBJ1-3; D call uncertain. The ends were cut back, 6 bases at V and 7 bases at J, with 13 bases in the middle. Germline CDR1 MDHEN, CDR2 SYDVKM. The CDR3 has 13 amino acids.

This chain links TRBV21-1 with TRBJ1-6. TRBV21-1 is a known pseudogene. CDR3 length equals 15 residues. The CDR3 DNA follows: TGTGCCAGCAGCAAAAGGGAAGGGGGGGATTCACCCCTCCACTTT. Translated: CASSKREGGDSPLHF.

J is TRBJ1-1 and V is TRBV15; tentative D call: TRBD1 (5 bases). CDR3 length: 12 amino acids. CDR1 LNHNV and CDR2 YYDKDF come from the germline V gene (reference sequence). With 5 bases removed from V and 6 bases from J, the gap between germline ends came to 10 bases. The CDR3 region is CATSSKGSEAFF. The CDR3 DNA sequence: TGTGCCACCAGCTCCAAGGGGTCTGAAGCTTTCTTT.